A single sample is the source of the 26 T cell receptor beta chains below, sequenced in a study of blood T cell repertoires in COVID-19 (dated by TCRdb to 2018 to 2021). Libraries were made using the immunoSEQ multiplex PCR assay. This immuneACCESS table, as held by TCRdb, lists in-frame sequences with V and J called but not all clones. Of the missing ones, under half trace to an unresolved V gene in checked studies; the others have no known cause. This sample is represented by some 70,000 clones; approximately 80% of them were singletons. Around 13% of the sample is held by the ten biggest clonotypes. The sample was peripheral blood. These receptors all come from a man aged 50-59 years with COVID-19, enrolled during active disease.

This rearrangement joins TRBV7-2 to TRBJ1-1; a possible D gene is TRBD1 (5 bases). The V end lost 4 bases, the J end lost 4 bases, and 16 bases lay between the germline ends. The CDR3 spans 15 residues. Germline-derived CDR1 and CDR2 are SGHTA and FQGNSA. The CDR3 nucleotides read TGTGCCAGCAGCTATAGGAGGGGTAGGGGCACTGAAGCTTTCTTT. This encodes CASSYRRGRGTEAFF. The full variable domain, its missing parts supplied by reference TRBV7-2 and TRBJ1-1, is GAGVSQSPSNKVTEKGKDVELRCDPISGHTALYWYRQSLGQGLEFLIYFQGNSAPDKSGLPSDRFSAERTGGSVSTLTIQRTQQEDSAVYLCASSYRRGRGTEAFFGQGTRLTVV.

This clone occurred a few times. The chain is built from TRBV6-5 and TRBJ1-6; 7 bases are a match to TRBD1. Trimming took 5 bases from V and 6 from J; bases not matched to a gene: 4. The CDR3 has 14 amino acids. Germline values: CDR1 MNHEY, CDR2 SVGAGI. CDR3 DNA sequence: TGTGCCAGCAGTCTGGACAGGAGTAATTCACCCCTCCACTTT. It encodes CASSLDRSNSPLHF.

This clone was recorded a few times. The rearrangement uses TRBV5-6 and TRBJ1-1; D gene uncertain. This CDR3 contains 14 residues. The germline V gene encodes CDR1 SGHDT and CDR2 YYEEEE. V was trimmed by 4 bases and J by 7 bases, leaving 17 bases between them. CDR3 bases: TGTGCCAGCAGCAAAATTTCCCCAGGCTTTGAAGCTTTCTTT. Amino acid sequence: CASSKISPGFEAFF.

This clone has only a few counts. The chain joins TRBV4-3 to TRBJ1-1, with 7 bases lining up with TRBD1. Germline CDR1 reads LGHNA; CDR2 reads YSLEER. This CDR3 contains 12 residues. Trimming at V came to 3 bases and at J to 5 bases, leaving 0 bases not matched to a gene. In DNA, the CDR3 is TGCGCCAGCAGCCACAGGGGGACTGAAGCTTTCTTT. Its protein is CASSHRGTEAFF.

The chain couples TRBV7-9 to TRBJ2-1, with D perhaps TRBD2 (5 bases). CDR1 is SEHNR, CDR2 FQNEAQ, per germline (reference sequence). This CDR3 has 13 amino acids. V lost 0 bases and J lost 8, with 8 bases in between. CDR3 sequence: CASSLAIGDEQFF. CDR3 nucleotides: TGTGCCAGCAGCTTAGCCATCGGGGATGAGCAGTTCTTC.

The V and J genes are TRBV19 and TRBJ1-6; 7 positions match TRBD1. J was trimmed by 7 bases and V by 8 bases; bases with no gene match: 8. The CDR3 runs 14 residues. The V gene's germline CDR1 is LNHDA and CDR2 SQIVND (reference sequence). CDR3 DNA sequence: TGTGCCAGTGGCCTCCGGGACAGAAATTCACCCCTCCACTTT. It specifies CASGLRDRNSPLHF.

This clone is a singleton in its sample. The rearrangement uses TRBV7-8 and TRBJ2-7; the match to TRBD1 covers 8 bases. The trim removed 4 bases at V and 3 bases at J, leaving 8 bases unmatched. Germline assignment: CDR1 SGHVS and CDR2 FQNEAQ. This CDR3 contains 15 residues. CDR3 nucleotides: TGTGCCAGCAGCTCCCAGGGCGGACAGGGCTACGAGCAGTACTTC. Its protein product is CASSSQGGQGYEQYF.

The chain combines TRBV19 with TRBJ1-1; D call uncertain. The CDR3 is made up of 13 amino acids. Germline V lookup: CDR1 LNHDA, CDR2 SQIVND (reference sequence). The V and J ends lost 5 bases and 1 base respectively, with 8 bases between them. The DNA for the CDR3 is TGTGCCAGTAGTCTGCAGGCGAACACTGAAGCTTTCTTT. Translated: CASSLQANTEAFF.

This clone was observed a handful of times. This chain joins TRBV6-5 and TRBJ1-5, with D uncertain. The CDR3 has 13 amino acids. With 6 bases removed from V and 4 bases from J, the gap between germline ends came to 10 bases. Germline CDR1 reads MNHEY; CDR2 reads SVGAGI. CDR3 region: CASSDYRNQPQHF. In nucleotides, the CDR3 is TGTGCCAGCAGCGATTACAGAAATCAGCCCCAGCATTTT.

V usage is TRBV30 and J usage is TRBJ1-1, with a possible D match to TRBD1 (6 bases). Trimming took off 2 bases at V and 2 bases at J, with 12 bases between the two ends. This CDR3 is built from 14 residues. Germline V lookup: CDR1 GTSNPN, CDR2 SVGIG (reference sequence). CDR3 sequence reads: CAWSQGKSNTEAFF. CDR3 DNA: TGTGCCTGGAGTCAGGGGAAATCCAACACTGAAGCTTTCTTT.

This rearrangement joins TRBV7-9 to TRBJ1-6; D ambiguous. The V gene's germline CDR1 is SEHNR and CDR2 FQNEAQ (reference sequence). The CDR3 contains 15 residues. V was pared by 1 base and J by 7 bases, with 11 bases between. CDR3 loop: CASSLDSGRNSPLHF. The CDR3 DNA follows: TGTGCCAGCAGCTTAGATAGTGGGAGGAATTCACCCCTCCACTTT. Using reference TRBV7-9 and TRBJ1-6 for the parts outside the CDR3, the full variable domain is DTGVSQNPRHKITKRGQNVTFRCDPISEHNRLYWYRQTLGQGPEFLTYFQNEAQLEKSRLLSDRFSAERPKGSFSTLEIQRTEQGDSAMYLCASSLDSGRNSPLHFGNGTRLTVT.

The chain has TRBV15 and TRBJ2-1, with a weak D call TRBD2 (6 bases). The ends were cut back, 5 bases at V and 15 bases at J, with 17 bases in the middle. The CDR3 consists of 12 residues. Looked up from germline, CDR1 is LNHNV and CDR2 is YYDKDF (reference sequence). The CDR3 DNA follows: TGTGCCACCAGCGACCGGGACTCAGGTCGGTTCTTC. Protein: CATSDRDSGRFF.

This clone showed up just a few times. The gene calls are TRBV6-5 and TRBJ2-7; possibly TRBD1 for D (6 bases). CDR1 MNHEY and CDR2 SVGAGI come from the germline V gene. The CDR3 extends over 14 amino acids. V was cut by 6 bases and J by 3 bases, with 15 bases left in between. CDR3 residues: CASSREGHLYEQYF. The CDR3 nucleotides read TGTGCCAGCAGCCGCGAGGGACACCTCTACGAGCAGTACTTC.

This CDR3 reads CASSERGVQPQHF. In DNA form, the CDR3 reads TGTGCCAGCAGTGAGCGGGGCGTGCAGCCCCAGCATTTT. J is TRBJ1-5 and V is TRBV6-1, with D possibly being TRBD1 (5 bases). Germline CDR1 is MNHNS and CDR2 is SASEGT. The CDR3 covers 13 residues. The V end lost 3 bases, the J end lost 7 bases, and 10 bases lay between the germline ends.

This sequence joins TRBV11-2 and TRBJ2-5; no clear D. CDR1 SGHAT and CDR2 FQNNGV come from the germline V gene. This CDR3 region has 16 residues. Trimming stripped 5 bases from V and 1 base from J, with 17 bases between. In DNA form, the CDR3 reads TGTGCCAGCAGCCCCCGCCCCGCGGCTACCCAAGAGACCCAGTACTTC. Encoded protein: CASSPRPAATQETQYF.

The V gene is TRBV28, the J gene TRBJ1-6; 9 bases align to TRBD1. Germline CDR1 is MDHEN and CDR2 is SYDVKM. CDR3 length equals 14 residues. V lost 6 bases, J lost 7 bases, and 4 bases stayed unmatched. CDR3 region: CASSTGTGNSPLHF. The DNA of the CDR3 is TGTGCCAGCAGCACCGGGACAGGGAATTCACCCCTCCACTTT.

This sequence joins TRBV7-9 and TRBJ2-7, with 7 bases identical to TRBD2. The CDR3 totals 13 residues. V lost 5 bases, J lost 6 bases, and 7 bases stayed unmatched. Per the germline V gene, CDR1 is SEHNR and CDR2 is FQNEAQ (reference sequence). DNA of the CDR3: TGTGCCAGCAGCCGCGGGAGAACCCGCGAGCAGTACTTC. It codes for CASSRGRTREQYF.

The chain carries TRBV21-1 and TRBJ2-2; the table gives TRBD2 as D, unverified against the DNA. TRBV21-1 is designated a pseudogene. This CDR3 comprises 15 residues. The CDR3 loop is CASSGGSGSVGELFF. In DNA form, the CDR3 reads TGTGCCAGCAGCGGTGGGAGCGGGAGCGTCGGGGAGCTGTTTTTT.

This chain uses TRBV2 with TRBJ2-7, with 7 bases matching TRBD1. Looked up from germline, CDR1 is SNHLY and CDR2 is FYNNEI. The CDR3 consists of 14 residues. Trimming took 8 bases from V and 3 from J; bases not matched to a gene: 10. DNA for the CDR3: TGTGCCAGCTGGGACAGTTCTCTTGTCTACGAGCAGTACTTC. Amino acid sequence: CASWDSSLVYEQYF.

This chain uses TRBV6-9 with TRBJ2-1, with D unresolved. Germline values: CDR1 MNHGY, CDR2 SVAAGI. V lost 0 bases and J 7 bases, leaving 13 bases between the germline ends. CDR3 length: 15 amino acids. The CDR3 is CASSYSEPTRNEQFF. CDR3 coding DNA: TGTGCCAGCAGTTATTCCGAACCCACCCGGAATGAGCAGTTCTTC.

V and J are TRBV25-1 and TRBJ2-3; tentatively, D is TRBD2 (6 bases). Germline CDR1 is MGHDK and CDR2 is SYGVNS. Trimming removed 3 bases at V and 0 bases at J, with 19 bases between. The CDR3 runs to 18 residues. Written as DNA, the CDR3 is TGTGCCAGCAGTGATGAGGGCCGTACGGGACTTAGCACAGATACGCAGTATTTT. This encodes CASSDEGRTGLSTDTQYF.

The CDR3 DNA reads TGTGCCAGCAGTGGTGGACTAGCGGTCCCCCATACGCAGTATTTT. Translation gives CASSGGLAVPHTQYF. The V call is TRBV27, the J call TRBJ2-3; 10 bases fit TRBD2. V gave up 5 bases and J gave up 7 bases; unmatched junction bases: 9. Germline values: CDR1 MNHEY, CDR2 SMNVEV (reference sequence). CDR3 length equals 15 residues.

The chain is built from TRBV5-1 and TRBJ2-7; 7 nucleotides align to TRBD1. This CDR3 has 15 residues. Trimming removed 0 bases from V and 1 base from J; junction bases left unmatched: 4. CDR1 and CDR2 from the germline V gene are SGHRS and YFSETQ. CDR3 region: CASSLAGDRSYEQYF. The CDR3 DNA reads TGCGCCAGCAGCTTGGCCGGGGACAGATCCTACGAGCAGTACTTC. Complete variable domain (other parts from reference TRBV5-1 and TRBJ2-7): KAGVTQTPRYLIKTRGQQVTLSCSPISGHRSVSWYQQTPGQGLQFLFEYFSETQRNKGNFPGRFSGRQFSNSRSEMNVSTLELGDSALYLCASSLAGDRSYEQYFGPGTRLTVT.

The sample holds one count of this clone. The chain joins TRBV28 to TRBJ2-3; 9 bases line up with TRBD1. The trim removed 7 bases at V and 2 bases at J, leaving 7 bases unmatched. Germline-derived CDR1 and CDR2 are MDHEN and SYDVKM. CDR3 length: 15 amino acids. The DNA for the CDR3 is TGTGCCAGCAAAGAAACAGGGGGCATCACAGATACGCAGTATTTT. This translates into CASKETGGITDTQYF.

This clone was seen just once. No DNA is shown, since the ends of the CDR3 on it are uncertain; the CDR3 is the one TCRdb lists. The rearrangement uses TRBV28 and TRBJ1-3; the table's D call TRBD1 went unverified against the DNA. Germline V gene lookup returns CDR1 MDHEN and CDR2 SYDVKM. The length of the CDR3 is 16 amino acids, counting both ends. The CDR3 is CASSSSTARSGNTIYF.

The chain has TRBV7-9 and TRBJ2-7, with TRBD1 matching over 12 bases. Germline CDR1 and CDR2: SEHNR and FQNEAQ (reference sequence). The CDR3 has 17 amino acids. Trimming at V came to 4 bases and at J to 2 bases, leaving 9 bases not matched to a gene. The CDR3 nucleotides are TGTGCCAGCAGCTCCCACCGGGACAGGGGGCACCCCTACGAGCAGTACTTC. Residues: CASSSHRDRGHPYEQYF. The complete variable domain, with remaining parts taken from reference TRBV7-9 and TRBJ2-7, reads DTGVSQNPRHKITKRGQNVTFRCDPISEHNRLYWYRQTLGQGPEFLTYFQNEAQLEKSRLLSDRFSAERPKGSFSTLEIQRTEQGDSAMYLCASSSHRDRGHPYEQYFGPGTRLTVT.